Sequencing of this T cell receptor beta chain was carried out in a study of blood T cell repertoires in COVID-19. For the study at large: The study drew acute and convalescent COVID-19 samples from the United States, Italy and Spain. T cells, B-cell-depleted T cells, or PBMCs supplied cDNA or gDNA.

CDR3 length equals 11 residues. Germline V lookup: CDR1 WSHSY, CDR2 SAAADI. Trimming pared 6 bases from V and 5 bases from J, leaving 4 bases between. Study processing details: Quantification of nucleated cells was approximated via reference gene primer amplification. Method: immunoSEQ multiplex PCR; TCRdb's copy keeps in-frame clones and lacks some. That table gives V, J and clone size, and the DNA gave D and trimming. The sample records around 50,000 clones, approximately 89% being singletons. This TCR derives from a human donor in a cohort sampled during active COVID-19. The chain is built from TRBV10-2 and TRBJ1-4; D not certain. The sequencing sample was made of peripheral blood. The CDR3 region has the DNA TGCGCCAGCAGCAGAAATGAAAAACTGTTTTTT. This translates into CASSRNEKLFF.